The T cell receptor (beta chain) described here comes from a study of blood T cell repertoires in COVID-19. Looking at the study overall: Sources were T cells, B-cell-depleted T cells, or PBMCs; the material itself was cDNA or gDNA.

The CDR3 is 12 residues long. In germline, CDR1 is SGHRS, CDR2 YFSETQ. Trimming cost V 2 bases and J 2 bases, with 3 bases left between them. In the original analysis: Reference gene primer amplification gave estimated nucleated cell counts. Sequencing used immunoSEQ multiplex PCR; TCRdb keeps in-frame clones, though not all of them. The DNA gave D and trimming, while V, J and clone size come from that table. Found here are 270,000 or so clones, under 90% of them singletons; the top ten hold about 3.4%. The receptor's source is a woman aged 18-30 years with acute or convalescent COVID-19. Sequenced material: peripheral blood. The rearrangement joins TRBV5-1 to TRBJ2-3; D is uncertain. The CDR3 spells CASSLLTDTQYF. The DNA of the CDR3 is TGCGCCAGCAGCTTACTCACAGATACGCAGTATTTT.